This TCR beta chain was captured in a study of identical twins. Study results and caveats: Twins' excess sharing was less marked for out-of-frame beta sequences.

TCRdb re-called the 5' RACE reads through MiXCR, storing one row per CDR3 protein. The sample records 400,000 to 550,000 distinct CDR3 sequences, approximately 24% being singletons. In the case of this clonotype: As yet, its antigen is unknown.

The germline V and J ends were trimmed by 3 bases and 5 bases, with 6 bases remaining between them. The CDR3 is 12 amino acids. Germline V gene sequence: CDR1 MNHEY, CDR2 SVGEGT. This sample was shared with a second study, whose subject was T cells expressing NK-cell markers.

This sequence was found in a woman aged 18-35 years in good health. The chain uses TRBV6-2 or TRBV6-3 and TRBJ2-3, with D uncertain. Sequences were obtained from CD4+ T cells sorted from blood. The CDR3 region is CASSYLGDTQYF. CDR3 sequence (DNA): TGTGCCAGCAGTTATCTCGGAGATACGCAGTATTTT.